This is a list of T cell receptor beta chains from one sample in a study of blood T cell repertoires in COVID-19. This table comes from immunoSEQ multiplex PCR, and its TCRdb copy is limited to in-frame clones, with some not included. Of fewer than 500,000 clones detected, approximately 87% appear once; the ten largest clones hold approximately 0.96%. What was sequenced was PBMCs or T cells enriched from blood (not recorded which). The receptors were gathered from a woman between 25 and 40 years old with acute COVID-19. Each CDR3 is given without its conserved first and last residue. Each record gives: D gene, V gene, CDR3 protein. A D gene is named only where the DNA matches it firmly.

>-|TRBV18
ASSRAQGHLSQETQY
>-|TRBV7-9
ASSRGPLGGTDTQY
>-|TRBV7-3
ASSLNKAQGYEQY
>TRBD2|TRBV19
ASSFSGTSADTQY
>TRBD1|TRBV24-1
ATSIPGQGTGELF
>-|TRBV18
ASSPLQGETQY
>-|TRBV7-8
ASSPGLRVGAKNIQY
>-|TRBV7-2
ASSAQGPYNQPQH
>-|TRBV6-6
ASSYFAGENTIY
>TRBD1|TRBV19
ASLPRQGLFGDTEAF
>TRBD1|TRBV4-1
ASSQEIRITGAYGYT
>TRBD1|TRBV13
ASSLPGQGKHEQY
>-|TRBV11-2
ASSSRWRGNQAYEQY
>TRBD2|TRBV5-1
ASSQGLAGLNIQY
>-|TRBV27
ASSTRGVGELF
>TRBD1|TRBV5-6
ASSLTGNSPLH
>-|TRBV28
ASNGRGSGYT
>TRBD1|TRBV7-9
ASSLVRDSNYGYT
>TRBD1|TRBV18
ASSPAGQNYGYT
>-|TRBV5-1
ASSLGSGFGEAF
>-|TRBV5-1
ASSWPLSTDTQY
>-|TRBV6-1
ASSEEGWGRASSYNSPLH
>-|TRBV11-2
ASSLDRINTEAF
>TRBD1|TRBV25-1
ASSRRDSEKLF
>-|TRBV29-1
SVDRATTEAF
>-|TRBV27
ASSPLGSGTEAF
>TRBD1|TRBV7-3
ASSPGQGYNEQF
>-|TRBV11-2
ASSADSNYGYT
>-|TRBV5-1
ASSLVGAGNNEQF
>-|TRBV9
ASTHRADSRGYT
>TRBD1|TRBV19
ASSSGQLRVNEKLF
>TRBD2|TRBV7-2
ASSRMVAGGQETQY
>-|TRBV2
ASSVWGGAENEQF